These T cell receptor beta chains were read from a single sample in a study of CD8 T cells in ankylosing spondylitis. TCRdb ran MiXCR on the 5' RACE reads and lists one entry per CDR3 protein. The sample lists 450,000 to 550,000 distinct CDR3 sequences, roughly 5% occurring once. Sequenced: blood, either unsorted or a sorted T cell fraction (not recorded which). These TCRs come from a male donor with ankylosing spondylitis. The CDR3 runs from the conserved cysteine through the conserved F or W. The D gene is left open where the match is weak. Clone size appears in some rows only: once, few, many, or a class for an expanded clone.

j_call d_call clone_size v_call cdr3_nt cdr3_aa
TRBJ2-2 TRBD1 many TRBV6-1 TGTGCCAGCAGACCCAGGGGGAGCAGGACCGGGGAGCTGTTTTTT CASRPRGSRTGELFF
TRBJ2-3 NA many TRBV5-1 TGCGCCAGCAGCTTGGCGTTCCAGGGGAGCACAGATACGCAGTATTTT CASSLAFQGSTDTQYF
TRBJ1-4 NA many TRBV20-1 TGCAGTGCTAGCGGAGGACAGATTAATGAAAAACTGTTTTTT CSASGGQINEKLFF
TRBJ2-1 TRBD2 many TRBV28 TGTGCCAGCAGTTCTATAGCGGGGGGGCTAAATGAGCAGTTCTTC CASSSIAGGLNEQFF
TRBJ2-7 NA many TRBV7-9 TGTGCCAGCAGCGCCCTGACGGGTGAATCTTACGAGCAGTACTTC CASSALTGESYEQYF
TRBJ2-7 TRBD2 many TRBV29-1 TGCAGCGTTCGGACTAGCGGGCTGCTGTACTTC CSVRTSGLLYF
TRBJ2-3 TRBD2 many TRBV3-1 TGTGCCAGCAGCCGCGGACTAGCGGGGCTGGAAGATACGCAGTATTTT CASSRGLAGLEDTQYF
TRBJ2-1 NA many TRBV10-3 TGTGCCATCGGTTACAATGAGCAGTTCTTC CAIGYNEQFF
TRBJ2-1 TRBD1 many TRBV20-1 TGCAGTGCTACAGGGGGCACCTACAATGAGCAGTTCTTC CSATGGTYNEQFF
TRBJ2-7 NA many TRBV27 TGTGCCAGCAGTTTAGGCAGATCTTTCGAGCAGTACTTC CASSLGRSFEQYF
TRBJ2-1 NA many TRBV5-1 TGCGCCAGCAGCTTGGCAGTAACCCTCTCCTACAATGAGCAGTTCTTC CASSLAVTLSYNEQFF
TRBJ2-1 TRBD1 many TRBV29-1 TGCAGCGGTCTAGGGGACAGGGGCTCCTACAATGAGCAGTTCTTC CSGLGDRGSYNEQFF
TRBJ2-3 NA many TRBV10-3 TGTGCCATCAACCCCGACAGCACAGATACGCAGTATTTT CAINPDSTDTQYF
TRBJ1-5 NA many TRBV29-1 TGCAGCGTTGAAGATTCTTTGGGACAGCCCCAGCATTTT CSVEDSLGQPQHF
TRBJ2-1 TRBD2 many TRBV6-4 TGTGCCAGCAGTGAATGGGAGCGGGGGCCTTACAATGAGCAGTTCTTC CASSEWERGPYNEQFF
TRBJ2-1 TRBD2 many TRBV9 TGTGCCAGCAGCGTAGCGGCGGGGGAGAGCTACAATGAGCAGTTCTTC CASSVAAGESYNEQFF
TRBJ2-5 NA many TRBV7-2 TGTGCCAGCAGCCGAGCCCACAGCCAAGAGACCCAGTACTTC CASSRAHSQETQYF
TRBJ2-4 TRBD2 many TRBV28 TGTGCCAGCACTACGACTAGCGGGGGATTCAAAAACATTCAGTACTTC CASTTTSGGFKNIQYF
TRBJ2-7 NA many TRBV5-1 TGCGCCAGCAGCGTGTTGGAGGAGGGCGAGCAGTACTTC CASSVLEEGEQYF
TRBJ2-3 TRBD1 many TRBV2 TGTGCCAGCAGCAGACAGGGTGACACAGATACGCAGTATTTT CASSRQGDTDTQYF
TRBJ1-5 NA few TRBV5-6 TGTGCCAGCAGCACATCTTGGGACCCGCCTAGCAATCAGCCCCAGCATTTT CASSTSWDPPSNQPQHF
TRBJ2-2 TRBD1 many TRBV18 TGTGCCAGCTCCCCCGGGACAGGAGACACCGGGGAGCTGTTTTTT CASSPGTGDTGELFF
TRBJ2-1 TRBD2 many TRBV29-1 TGCAGCGGTGCTAGCGGGAGCCTTGATGAGCAGTTCTTC CSGASGSLDEQFF
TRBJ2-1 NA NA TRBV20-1 TGCAGTGCTGTAAGGGAAAAGACTAGATTCTACAATGAGCAGTTCTTC CSAVREKTRFYNEQFF
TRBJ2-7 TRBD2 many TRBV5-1 TGCGCCAGCAGCTTCCGGGAGGGCTACGAGCAGTACTTC CASSFREGYEQYF
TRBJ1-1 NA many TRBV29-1 TGCAGTGGAGGGACCATGAACACTGAAGCTTTCTTT CSGGTMNTEAFF
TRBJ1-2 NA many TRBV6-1 TGTGCCACCGCTATAGATCAGGGCTATGGCTACACCTTC CATAIDQGYGYTF
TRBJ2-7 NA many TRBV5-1 TGTGCCAGCAGTGATCCTGGACAGTCCTACGAGCAGTACTTC CASSDPGQSYEQYF
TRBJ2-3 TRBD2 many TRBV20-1 TGCAGTGCTAAGAATCCGGGACTAGCTGCAGATACGCAGTATTTT CSAKNPGLAADTQYF
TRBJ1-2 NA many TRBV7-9 TGTGCCAGCAGCTTAAATGCGCCGGGGGACTATGGCTACACCTTC CASSLNAPGDYGYTF
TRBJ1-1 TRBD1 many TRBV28 TGTGCCAGCAAGGGGACAGGGAGGGCTGAAGCTTTCTTT CASKGTGRAEAFF
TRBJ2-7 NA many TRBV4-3 TGCGCCAGCAGCCAAGATCGGAGGGGACCCTACGAGCAGTACTTC CASSQDRRGPYEQYF
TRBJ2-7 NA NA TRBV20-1 TGCAGTGTCGGGGGGGGACAGGGATTCTCCTACGAGCAGTACTTC CSVGGGQGFSYEQYF
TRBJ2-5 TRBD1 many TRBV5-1 TGCGCCAGCAGCCGAACAGGGGGTCGTGCTGAGACCCAGTACTTC CASSRTGGRAETQYF
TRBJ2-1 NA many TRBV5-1 TGCGCCAGCAGCGGCAGGTATAATGAGCAGTTCTTC CASSGRYNEQFF
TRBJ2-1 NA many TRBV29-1 TGCAGCGTTGAAGTTATAAGGGCTAGCGACGAGCAGTTCTTC CSVEVIRASDEQFF
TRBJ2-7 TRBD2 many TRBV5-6 TGTGCCAGCAGCTCCCTCGGGAGGGCATACGAGCAGTACTTC CASSSLGRAYEQYF
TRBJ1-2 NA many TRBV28 TGTGCCAGCAGTCCGAAACAGGGTAACTATGGCTACACCTTC CASSPKQGNYGYTF
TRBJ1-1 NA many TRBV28 TGTGCCAGCAGTTTAATCGGGACGTTTGAAGCTTTCTTT CASSLIGTFEAFF
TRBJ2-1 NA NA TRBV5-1 TGCGCCAGCAGCTTGTTCGGGACAGCGGGTGAGCAGTTCTTC CASSLFGTAGEQFF
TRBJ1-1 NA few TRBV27 TGTGCCAGCTGTCCAATCCCACGGAACACTGAAGCTTTCTTT CASCPIPRNTEAFF
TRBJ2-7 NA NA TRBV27 TGTGCCAGCAGTTTCCGCGGGACCCCCTCCGCCTACGAGCAGTACTTC CASSFRGTPSAYEQYF
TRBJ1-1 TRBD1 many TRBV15 TGTGCCACCAGCAGGGCAGGGGGGGGGAACACTGAAGCTTTCTTT CATSRAGGGNTEAFF
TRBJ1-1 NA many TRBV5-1 TGCGCCAGCAGCTTGGAGGTGGGAGTCACTGAAGCTTTCTTT CASSLEVGVTEAFF
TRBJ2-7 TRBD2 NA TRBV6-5 TGTGCCAGCATTAGAGAGGCTAGCGGGCCGCCACACTTC CASIREASGPPHF
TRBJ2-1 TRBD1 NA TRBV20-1 TGCAGTGCCCCGGGAAGGACAGGGGTCAATGAGCAGTTCTTC CSAPGRTGVNEQFF
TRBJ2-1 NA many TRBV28 TGTGCAGGGGGGCCTGCGGGAGTCTCCTACAATGAGCAGTTCTTC CAGGPAGVSYNEQFF
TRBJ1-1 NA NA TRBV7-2 TGTGCCAGCAGCTTAGCCGGATGGGAAGCTTTCTTT CASSLAGWEAFF
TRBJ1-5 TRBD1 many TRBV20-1 TGCAGCGTCACCCGCCAGGGACAGGGGTCTTATCAGCCCCAGCATTTT CSVTRQGQGSYQPQHF
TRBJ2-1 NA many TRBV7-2 TGTGCCAGCAGCTCCGGGGCGGTTTGGGAGCAGTTCTTC CASSSGAVWEQFF
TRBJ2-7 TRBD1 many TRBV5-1 TGCGCCAGCAGCCCCCGGGACAGGGGAATCTACGAGCAGTACTTC CASSPRDRGIYEQYF
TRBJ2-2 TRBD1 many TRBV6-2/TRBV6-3 TGTGCCAGCAGTTCGGGACAGGGATACACCGGGGAGCTGTTTTTT CASSSGQGYTGELFF